The clone carrying this TCR beta chain has more than one count but fewer than ten. Its antigen is not known. Via the markers CD45RO/CCR7/CD25/CD127/CD95/CD27, stem cell-like memory, regulatory, central memory and naive CD4+ cells were sorted. Trimming pared 0 bases from V and 5 bases from J, leaving 5 bases between. The length of the CDR3 is 11 residues. Germline V gene sequence: CDR1 GTSNPN, CDR2 SVGIG (reference sequence). The sample comes from a study of beta chain features in type 1 diabetes. About the study: Summed over all samples, the examined sorted cells came to under 110,000,000.

Study findings and constraints: For patients, the naive, central memory and Treg TCRB repertoires appeared more alike than for healthy donors. VDJ junctions sequenced from type 1 diabetes patients showed fewer insertions and more deletions. TCRB CDR3 length was moderately but significantly reduced in all four CD4+ subsets of Type 1 diabetes patients.

The whole isolated RNA underwent reverse transcription, so sequencing captured expressed TCRB transcripts. The table came from immunoSEQ multiplex PCR; TCRdb's copy has only in-frame clones and leaves some out. The sample has about 230,000 clones; 16% are singletons. The specimen was naive CD4+ T cells from blood. The rearrangement joins TRBV30 to TRBJ2-7; D is unclear. This receptor was obtained from a man aged 30 to 45 with type 1 diabetes. Here the CDR3 reads CAWSVVNEQYF. DNA for the CDR3: TGTGCCTGGAGTGTCGTCAACGAGCAGTACTTC.